This TCR beta chain was retrieved from a study of blood T cells in healthy people across ages. Broader study findings: Estimated diversity across one million T cells was deemed an underestimate. A strong correlation was found between TCR beta diversity and the percentage of naive T cells. Whereas aged donors had fewer naive CD4+ cells, long-lived donors had more of them and higher diversity.

This CDR3 is built from 12 residues. Unmatched junction bases numbered 5, after V lost 6 bases and J lost 7 bases. Germline loops: CDR1 DFQATT, CDR2 SNEGSKA (reference sequence). Primers used in a second PCR of about 6 to 12 cycles were a sample-barcoded 5' primer and a J-beta primer mix. One entry per CDR3 protein, called by TCRdb with MiXCR from the 5' RACE reads. The sample yields about 320,000 distinct CDR3 sequences, roughly a quarter seen once. Regarding this clonotype: Its antigen is not identified.

Donors each provided roughly 11 milliliters of peripheral blood. The TCR sequence derives from a woman in her 70s in good health. This rearrangement joins TRBV20-1 to TRBJ2-1, with 8 bases that match TRBD2. The sample taken for sequencing was blood. As DNA, the CDR3 is TGCAGTGCCCAAGCTAGCGGGAATGAGCAGTTCTTC. Translation: CSAQASGNEQFF.